Listed below are T cell receptor beta chains from one sample, sequenced in a study of T-cell memory formation after mild COVID-19. A single record per CDR3 protein comes from TCRdb applying MiXCR to the 5' RACE reads. The sample yields approximately 150,000 distinct CDR3 sequences, about 14% seen once. Sequencing input: PBMCs or a T cell subset sorted from them (not recorded which). Every receptor here comes from an adult woman who had mild COVID-19 (a few samples of this study predate the infection). Cell type and time point are not known. Each CDR3 is given with its conserved first and last residue. D genes are given only for firm matches. Only some rows state a clone size, as once, few, many or a class for expanded clones.

many	TRBV5-1	TRBJ2-1	NA	CASSDQGPYNEQFF	TGCGCCAGCTCGGACCAGGGTCCGTACAATGAGCAGTTCTTC
many	TRBV7-6	TRBJ2-7	TRBD2	CASSPRTSGLYEQYF	TGTGCCAGCAGCCCCAGGACTAGCGGACTTTACGAGCAGTACTTC
few	TRBV27	TRBJ2-1	NA	CASYSHGTENEQFF	TGTGCCAGTTACTCCCACGGGACGGAGAATGAGCAGTTCTTC
few	TRBV11-2	TRBJ1-2	NA	CASSQQVIGNYGYTF	TGTGCCAGCAGCCAACAGGTGATAGGGAATTATGGCTACACCTTC
NA	TRBV18	TRBJ2-7	TRBD1	CASSPIGTVGTYEQYF	TGTGCCAGCTCACCCATAGGGACAGTTGGCACCTACGAGCAGTACTTC
NA	TRBV5-1	TRBJ2-3	TRBD2	CASSFLAGGPGDTQYF	TGCGCCAGCAGCTTTTTAGCGGGAGGGCCGGGAGATACGCAGTATTTT
few	TRBV6-2/TRBV6-3	TRBJ2-2	TRBD1	CAVVPQGTNTGELFF	TGTGCCGTAGTCCCACAGGGGACGAACACCGGGGAGCTGTTTTTT
NA	TRBV5-1	TRBJ2-3	TRBD1	CASSALPPGQGSDTQYF	TGCGCCAGCAGCGCCTTACCTCCGGGACAGGGCTCGGATACGCAGTATTTT
few	TRBV24-1	TRBJ1-1	NA	CATSDRQGQNTEAFF	TGTGCCACCAGTGATCGCCAGGGCCAGAACACTGAAGCTTTCTTT
NA	TRBV30	TRBJ2-3	NA	CAWRTGTDTQYF	TGTGCCTGGAGGACAGGTACAGATACGCAGTATTTT
few	TRBV29-1	TRBJ2-7	NA	CSVVAGSYEQYF	TGCAGCGTTGTGGCAGGGTCCTACGAGCAGTACTTC
few	TRBV7-2	TRBJ2-3	TRBD2	CASSWSGTTRDTQYF	TGTGCCAGCAGCTGGTCCGGGACTACGAGGGATACGCAGTATTTT
few	TRBV29-1	TRBJ1-1	NA	CSVTEGTEAFF	TGCAGCGTTACCGAGGGGACTGAAGCTTTCTTT
NA	TRBV20-1	TRBJ1-4	TRBD1	CSARGGQGANEKLFF	TGCAGTGCTAGAGGGGGACAGGGGGCGAATGAAAAACTGTTTTTT
NA	TRBV7-8	TRBJ2-2	TRBD2	CASSSASGGSTGELFF	TGTGCCAGCAGCTCCGCAAGCGGGGGGAGCACCGGGGAGCTGTTTTTT
NA	TRBV5-1	TRBJ2-1	NA	CASSLSRDHNEQFF	TGCGCCAGCAGCTTGAGCAGGGACCACAATGAGCAGTTCTTC
many	TRBV25-1	TRBJ2-2	TRBD1	CASSTSGGTGELFF	TGTGCCAGCAGTACCTCAGGGGGCACCGGGGAGCTGTTTTTT
few	TRBV3-1	TRBJ2-3	NA	CASSQGLVLRDVTDTQYF	TGTGCCAGCAGCCAAGGTCTCGTTTTGCGGGACGTCACAGATACGCAGTATTTT
few	TRBV5-5	TRBJ2-7	NA	CASRENYEQYF	TGTGCCAGCAGGGAGAACTACGAGCAGTACTTC
NA	TRBV28	TRBJ2-1	TRBD1	CASSFGGTGSYNEQFF	TGTGCCAGCAGTTTCGGCGGGACAGGGTCCTACAATGAGCAGTTCTTC
few	TRBV4-2	TRBJ2-1	NA	CASSRGLSGDGSYNEQFF	TGTGCCAGCAGCCGGGGGCTAAGCGGGGATGGCTCCTACAATGAGCAGTTCTTC
NA	TRBV5-1	TRBJ2-5	TRBD1	CASRTGTGEETQYF	TGCGCCAGCAGGACCGGGACAGGGGAAGAGACCCAGTACTTC
NA	TRBV5-1	TRBJ1-1	NA	CASSLDGVPPEAFF	TGCGCCAGCAGCTTGGACGGGGTCCCTCCTGAAGCTTTCTTT
few	TRBV7-9	TRBJ2-5	NA	CASSFLSSAETQYF	TGTGCCAGCAGCTTTTTGTCCAGCGCAGAGACCCAGTACTTC
few	TRBV15	TRBJ2-2	NA	CATSRAGVTRAGELFF	TGTGCCACCAGCAGAGCTGGCGTTACGAGAGCCGGGGAGCTGTTTTTT
NA	TRBV7-9	TRBJ1-1	NA	CASSRPPNTEAFF	TGTGCCAGCAGTCGACCTCCGAACACTGAAGCTTTCTTT
few	TRBV3-1	TRBJ2-7	NA	CASSQDSGPGDEQYF	TGTGCCAGCAGCCAAGACAGCGGGCCGGGGGACGAGCAGTACTTC
NA	TRBV5-1	TRBJ2-2	TRBD1	CASLDRGRDTGELFF	TGCGCCAGCCTCGACAGGGGTAGGGACACCGGGGAGCTGTTTTTT
few	TRBV20-1	TRBJ2-7	TRBD1	CSARVAQGDLGQYF	TGCAGTGCTAGGGTAGCACAGGGGGATTTGGGGCAGTACTTC
NA	TRBV4-2	TRBJ1-1	TRBD1	CASSQRQGAEAFF	TGTGCCAGCAGCCAAAGACAGGGCGCTGAAGCTTTCTTT
few	TRBV7-2	TRBJ2-7	TRBD2	CASSVSGSFHEQYF	TGTGCCAGCAGCGTTAGCGGGAGCTTCCACGAGCAGTACTTC
few	TRBV7-9	TRBJ2-2	NA	CATSGSLWGTGELFF	TGTGCCACCTCCGGAAGTCTTTGGGGAACCGGGGAGCTGTTTTTT
NA	TRBV11-1	TRBJ1-6	NA	CASSVGNSPLHF	TGTGCCAGCAGCGTTGGGAATTCACCCCTCCACTTT
NA	TRBV7-9	TRBJ2-5	TRBD2	CASSKGLEETQYF	TGTGCCAGCAGCAAGGGACTAGAAGAGACCCAGTACTTC
NA	TRBV5-6	TRBJ2-3	NA	CASSSDSPKTGTQYF	TGTGCCAGCAGCTCGGACTCCCCCAAAACGGGTACGCAGTATTTT
NA	TRBV3-1	TRBJ2-5	TRBD2	CASSQDSGSSGETQYF	TGTGCCAGCAGCCAAGATAGTGGGTCTAGCGGGGAGACCCAGTACTTC
NA	TRBV12-3/TRBV12-4	TRBJ2-7	TRBD2	CASSGLAGGPFYEQYF	TGTGCCAGCAGTGGACTAGCGGGAGGGCCTTTTTACGAGCAGTACTTC
NA	TRBV4-1	TRBJ1-2	NA	CASSQDHGLGYGYTF	TGCGCCAGCAGCCAAGATCACGGGTTAGGGTATGGCTACACCTTC
few	TRBV16	TRBJ2-1	TRBD2	CASSQSWLAGESSYNEQFF	TGTGCCAGCAGCCAATCATGGCTAGCGGGAGAGTCCTCCTACAATGAGCAGTTCTTC
NA	TRBV12-3/TRBV12-4	TRBJ2-2	NA	CASSFGVDTGELFF	TGTGCCAGCAGTTTTGGAGTCGACACCGGGGAGCTGTTTTTT
NA	TRBV7-3	TRBJ2-2	TRBD1	CASSRDRGIGELFF	TGTGCCAGCAGTCGGGACAGGGGAATCGGGGAGCTGTTTTTT
NA	TRBV20-1	TRBJ1-6	NA	CSGGQGNSPLHF	TGCAGCGGGGGGCAGGGTAATTCACCCCTCCACTTT
few	TRBV20-1	TRBJ2-2	NA	CSARESLRTTGELFF	TGCAGTGCTAGAGAGTCACTTCGGACCACCGGGGAGCTGTTTTTT
NA	TRBV6-5	TRBJ1-5	NA	CASTPRADGNQPQHF	TGTGCCAGCACCCCGCGGGCGGATGGCAATCAGCCCCAGCATTTT
few	TRBV6-4	TRBJ2-3	NA	CASSRVSTDTQYF	TGTGCCAGCAGCAGGGTTAGCACAGATACGCAGTATTTT
NA	TRBV11-2	TRBJ2-7	NA	CASSYATGRAYEQYF	TGTGCCAGCAGCTACGCGACAGGCCGAGCCTACGAGCAGTACTTC
few	TRBV30	TRBJ1-1	TRBD1	CAWCTGTGTEAFF	TGTGCCTGGTGCACCGGGACAGGTACTGAAGCTTTCTTT
NA	TRBV7-8	TRBJ2-7	NA	CASSSGNYEQYF	TGTGCCAGCAGCTCGGGGAACTACGAGCAGTACTTC
NA	TRBV6-5	TRBJ2-7	TRBD2	CASAKATSVGYYEQYF	TGTGCCAGCGCTAAAGCCACTAGCGTGGGGTATTACGAGCAGTACTTC
few	TRBV6-1	TRBJ2-1	TRBD2	CASSEDWLADGYNEQFF	TGTGCCAGCAGTGAAGATTGGCTAGCGGACGGATACAATGAGCAGTTCTTC
few	TRBV11-2	TRBJ1-2	TRBD1	CASSSKSTGMYGYTF	TGTGCCAGCAGCTCAAAATCGACAGGGATGTATGGCTACACCTTC
NA	TRBV4-1	TRBJ1-2	NA	CASSPSTGAAGYTF	TGCGCCAGCAGCCCCTCCACTGGGGCAGCCGGCTACACCTTC